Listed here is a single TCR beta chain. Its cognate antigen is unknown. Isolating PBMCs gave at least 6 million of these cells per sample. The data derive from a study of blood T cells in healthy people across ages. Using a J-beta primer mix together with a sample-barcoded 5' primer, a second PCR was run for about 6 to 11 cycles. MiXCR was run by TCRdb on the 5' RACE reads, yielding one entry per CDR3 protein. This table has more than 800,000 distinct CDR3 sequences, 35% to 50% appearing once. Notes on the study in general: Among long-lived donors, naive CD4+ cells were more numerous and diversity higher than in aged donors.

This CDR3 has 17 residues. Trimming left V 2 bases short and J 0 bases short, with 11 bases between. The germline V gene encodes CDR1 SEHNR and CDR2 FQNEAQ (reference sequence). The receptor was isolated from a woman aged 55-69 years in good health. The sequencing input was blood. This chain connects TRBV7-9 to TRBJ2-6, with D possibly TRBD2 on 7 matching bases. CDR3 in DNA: TGTGCCAGCAGCTTACGGGGGGCTTCCTCTGGGGCCAACGTCCTGACTTTC. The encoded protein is CASSLRGASSGANVLTF.